These T cell receptor beta chains were read from a single sample in a study of T-cell memory formation after mild COVID-19. TCRdb recomputed calls from the 5' RACE reads with MiXCR, one row per CDR3 protein. The sample includes about 130,000 distinct CDR3 sequences, about 17% of them seen just once. Sequenced sample: PBMCs or a T cell subset sorted from them (not recorded which). These TCRs come from a man between 18 and 35 years old who had mild COVID-19 (a few samples of this study predate the infection). Cell type and time point are not known. Both conserved end residues are part of each CDR3. The D gene is left open where the match is weak. Where a row states a size, it is once, few, many or the class of an expanded clone; other rows omit it.

d_call: -
v_call: TRBV9
j_call: TRBJ2-5
clone_size: many
cdr3_nt: TGTGCCAGCAGCGTAGAGCAAGAGACCCAGTACTTC
cdr3_aa: CASSVEQETQYF

d_call: -
v_call: TRBV3-1
j_call: TRBJ1-5
clone_size: many
cdr3_nt: TGTGCCAGCAGCCAAGGGGAGGTCTGGCAGCCCCAGCATTTT
cdr3_aa: CASSQGEVWQPQHF

d_call: -
v_call: TRBV4-3
j_call: TRBJ2-4
clone_size: -
cdr3_nt: TGCGCCAGCAGCCAAGATGTCGGGGGAGCCAAAAACATTCAGTACTTC
cdr3_aa: CASSQDVGGAKNIQYF

d_call: -
v_call: TRBV12-3/TRBV12-4
j_call: TRBJ1-2
clone_size: few
cdr3_nt: TGTGCCAGCAGTTTGGGTCGGGACTATGGCTACACCTTC
cdr3_aa: CASSLGRDYGYTF

d_call: -
v_call: TRBV10-3
j_call: TRBJ1-2
clone_size: -
cdr3_nt: TGTGCCATCAGTGAGCAGCAGTTCTATGGCTACACCTTC
cdr3_aa: CAISEQQFYGYTF

d_call: -
v_call: TRBV3-1
j_call: TRBJ1-6
clone_size: -
cdr3_nt: TGTGCCAGCAGCCAAGACCCCGGAACAGGGAGCTCCTATAATTCACCCCTCCACTTT
cdr3_aa: CASSQDPGTGSSYNSPLHF

d_call: TRBD1
v_call: TRBV6-5
j_call: TRBJ2-7
clone_size: -
cdr3_nt: TGTGCCAGCAGCTTCGGTCCGGGACAGGGGGCCTACGAGCAGTACTTC
cdr3_aa: CASSFGPGQGAYEQYF

d_call: TRBD2
v_call: TRBV24-1
j_call: TRBJ2-1
clone_size: few
cdr3_nt: TGTGCCACCAGTGACCCCACTAGCGGGGGGAACAATGAGCAGTTCTTC
cdr3_aa: CATSDPTSGGNNEQFF

d_call: TRBD1
v_call: TRBV6-5
j_call: TRBJ2-7
clone_size: many
cdr3_nt: TGTGCCAGCAGTTACAACTCGGGGACAGGGATGAACGAGCAGTACTTC
cdr3_aa: CASSYNSGTGMNEQYF

d_call: -
v_call: TRBV2
j_call: TRBJ1-6
clone_size: -
cdr3_nt: TGTGCCAGCAAGGTGGGACGCGACCCCCTCCACTTT
cdr3_aa: CASKVGRDPLHF

d_call: -
v_call: TRBV12-3/TRBV12-4
j_call: TRBJ2-5
clone_size: few
cdr3_nt: TGTGCCAGCAGTGGACAGGAGACCCAGTACTTC
cdr3_aa: CASSGQETQYF

d_call: -
v_call: TRBV18
j_call: TRBJ2-2
clone_size: -
cdr3_nt: TGTGCCAGCTCACCCGGCAACAAAGAATACGGGGAGCTGTTTTTT
cdr3_aa: CASSPGNKEYGELFF

d_call: -
v_call: TRBV12-3/TRBV12-4
j_call: TRBJ1-1
clone_size: -
cdr3_nt: TGTGCCAGCAGTTTTGGTGGGACGGTAAACACTGAAGCTTTCTTT
cdr3_aa: CASSFGGTVNTEAFF

d_call: TRBD1
v_call: TRBV5-6
j_call: TRBJ1-1
clone_size: few
cdr3_nt: TGTGCCAGCAGCTTCCGGGACAGATACACTGAAGCTTTCTTT
cdr3_aa: CASSFRDRYTEAFF

d_call: -
v_call: TRBV20-1
j_call: TRBJ2-5
clone_size: few
cdr3_nt: TGCAGTGCTAGAGGACTTGGGTACCAAGAGACCCAGTACTTC
cdr3_aa: CSARGLGYQETQYF

d_call: -
v_call: TRBV20-1
j_call: TRBJ1-6
clone_size: few
cdr3_nt: TGCAGTGCTAGAGGGGTCTATAATTCACCCCTCCACTTT
cdr3_aa: CSARGVYNSPLHF

d_call: TRBD1
v_call: TRBV5-6
j_call: TRBJ1-2
clone_size: -
cdr3_nt: TGTGCCAGCAGCCGGGACAGGGGGCTCCTGCGGAGCTATGGCTACACCTTC
cdr3_aa: CASSRDRGLLRSYGYTF

d_call: TRBD2
v_call: TRBV7-2
j_call: TRBJ2-5
clone_size: -
cdr3_nt: TGTGCCAGCAGCTTAGGCCCTATAGGACTAGCGGAACAAGAGACCCAGTACTTC
cdr3_aa: CASSLGPIGLAEQETQYF

d_call: TRBD1
v_call: TRBV11-2
j_call: TRBJ2-2
clone_size: many
cdr3_nt: TGTGCCAGCAGCAAAACTGGACAGGGGAGCACCGGGGAGCTGTTTTTT
cdr3_aa: CASSKTGQGSTGELFF

d_call: -
v_call: TRBV9
j_call: TRBJ2-5
clone_size: few
cdr3_nt: TGTGCCAGCAGCGTAGAGGGACATCCCCAAGAGACCCAGTACTTC
cdr3_aa: CASSVEGHPQETQYF

d_call: TRBD2
v_call: TRBV11-2
j_call: TRBJ2-3
clone_size: many
cdr3_nt: TGTGCCAGCAGCCTCTCGGGACTAGATTCAGATACGCAGTATTTT
cdr3_aa: CASSLSGLDSDTQYF

d_call: -
v_call: TRBV4-3
j_call: TRBJ2-3
clone_size: -
cdr3_nt: TGCGCCAGCAGCCAAGATCAACCCGGGGGGCCTCTCACAACGCAGTATTTT
cdr3_aa: CASSQDQPGGPLTTQYF

d_call: TRBD1
v_call: TRBV7-9
j_call: TRBJ2-2
clone_size: few
cdr3_nt: TGTGCCACGGGCCCACAGGGGACCGGGGAGCTGTTTTTT
cdr3_aa: CATGPQGTGELFF

d_call: TRBD2
v_call: TRBV29-1
j_call: TRBJ2-3
clone_size: -
cdr3_nt: TGCAGCGTTGAAGATTGGCGGGGGGCTCCAGATACGCAGTATTTT
cdr3_aa: CSVEDWRGAPDTQYF

d_call: TRBD2
v_call: TRBV5-1
j_call: TRBJ2-7
clone_size: few
cdr3_nt: TGCGCCAGCAGCCCTCTGGCGGGGGGGCAGGACGAGCAGTACTTC
cdr3_aa: CASSPLAGGQDEQYF

d_call: -
v_call: TRBV3-1
j_call: TRBJ2-2
clone_size: -
cdr3_nt: TGTGCCAGCCGGGACCCCAACACCGGGGAGCTGTTTTTT
cdr3_aa: CASRDPNTGELFF

d_call: -
v_call: TRBV7-2
j_call: TRBJ1-1
clone_size: -
cdr3_nt: TGTGCCAGCAGCTGTACGGGGACTGAAGCTTTCTTT
cdr3_aa: CASSCTGTEAFF

d_call: TRBD1
v_call: TRBV12-3/TRBV12-4
j_call: TRBJ1-2
clone_size: -
cdr3_nt: TGTGCCAGCAGCCAGACGGACAGGGGCATAGGCTACACCTTC
cdr3_aa: CASSQTDRGIGYTF

d_call: -
v_call: TRBV7-3
j_call: TRBJ2-5
clone_size: -
cdr3_nt: TGTGCCAGCAGCCCGCGCGTAGGCGGAACCCAAGAGACCCAGTACTTC
cdr3_aa: CASSPRVGGTQETQYF

d_call: -
v_call: TRBV7-2
j_call: TRBJ1-5
clone_size: -
cdr3_nt: TGTGCCAGCAGCCTGAGGAGGGGAGGTGGGCCCCAGCATTTT
cdr3_aa: CASSLRRGGGPQHF

d_call: -
v_call: TRBV5-1
j_call: TRBJ2-1
clone_size: -
cdr3_nt: TGCGCCAGCTTCGTCAGGGACGCCTACAATGAGCAGTTCTTC
cdr3_aa: CASFVRDAYNEQFF

d_call: -
v_call: TRBV9
j_call: TRBJ2-2
clone_size: few
cdr3_nt: TGTGCCAGCGCCTCGGCAGGGGTATCCACCGGGGAGCTGTTTTTT
cdr3_aa: CASASAGVSTGELFF

d_call: -
v_call: TRBV5-1
j_call: TRBJ1-1
clone_size: many
cdr3_nt: TGCGCCAGCAGCTTGGAGCCGGGGACGAACACTGAAGCTTTCTTT
cdr3_aa: CASSLEPGTNTEAFF

d_call: -
v_call: TRBV6-5
j_call: TRBJ2-2
clone_size: few
cdr3_nt: TGTGCCAGCAGTCGCTCGCGATTACCGAACACCGGGGAGCTGTTTTTT
cdr3_aa: CASSRSRLPNTGELFF

d_call: TRBD2
v_call: TRBV4-2
j_call: TRBJ2-6
clone_size: -
cdr3_nt: TGTGCCAGCAGCCGGACTAGCTCTGGGGCCAACGTCCTGACTTTC
cdr3_aa: CASSRTSSGANVLTF

d_call: -
v_call: TRBV6-1
j_call: TRBJ1-6
clone_size: few
cdr3_nt: TGTGCCAGCACTCCGAGGGTGAGTAATTCACCCCTCCACTTT
cdr3_aa: CASTPRVSNSPLHF

d_call: TRBD1
v_call: TRBV5-5
j_call: TRBJ2-7
clone_size: -
cdr3_nt: TGTGCCAGCAGCCCCGGGACAGGTGACTACGAGCAGTACTTC
cdr3_aa: CASSPGTGDYEQYF

d_call: TRBD2
v_call: TRBV7-9
j_call: TRBJ2-3
clone_size: -
cdr3_nt: TGTGCCGCGGCGGGGGGCCGGCAGTTCGATACGCAGTATTTT
cdr3_aa: CAAAGGRQFDTQYF

d_call: -
v_call: TRBV5-5
j_call: TRBJ1-3
clone_size: -
cdr3_nt: TGTGCCAGCAGCTTGGTGCCGGGGCCCGGAAACACCATATATTTT
cdr3_aa: CASSLVPGPGNTIYF

d_call: -
v_call: TRBV5-1
j_call: TRBJ2-3
clone_size: -
cdr3_nt: TGCGCCAGCAGCTTGCCCGTAGGGGCAGATACGCAGTATTTT
cdr3_aa: CASSLPVGADTQYF

d_call: -
v_call: TRBV28
j_call: TRBJ2-3
clone_size: few
cdr3_nt: TGTGCCAGCAGTGGAAACCCAGATACGCAGTATTTT
cdr3_aa: CASSGNPDTQYF

d_call: -
v_call: TRBV9
j_call: TRBJ1-5
clone_size: -
cdr3_nt: TGTGCCAGCAGTGACGGGAATCAGCCCCAGCATTTT
cdr3_aa: CASSDGNQPQHF

d_call: -
v_call: TRBV4-3
j_call: TRBJ2-7
clone_size: -
cdr3_nt: TGCGCCAGCAGCCGAGAGACAGGTCTCTACGAGCAGTACTTC
cdr3_aa: CASSRETGLYEQYF

d_call: -
v_call: TRBV7-2
j_call: TRBJ2-1
clone_size: -
cdr3_nt: TGTGCCAGCAGCTTAATCCGGGCGAGAGGGAATGAGCAGTTCTTC
cdr3_aa: CASSLIRARGNEQFF

d_call: -
v_call: TRBV5-1
j_call: TRBJ2-1
clone_size: -
cdr3_nt: TGCGCCAGCAGCTTGGCCGTCGGGCCTACCGCCGAGCAGTTCTTC
cdr3_aa: CASSLAVGPTAEQFF

d_call: -
v_call: TRBV7-2
j_call: TRBJ2-1
clone_size: few
cdr3_nt: TGTGCCAGCAGCTTTACTCCCGGAGGTTATGAGCAGTTCTTC
cdr3_aa: CASSFTPGGYEQFF

d_call: -
v_call: TRBV2
j_call: TRBJ2-1
clone_size: few
cdr3_nt: TGTGCCAGCAGGGGGGGATCCCTCGATGAGCAGTTCTTC
cdr3_aa: CASRGGSLDEQFF

d_call: -
v_call: TRBV4-3
j_call: TRBJ2-3
clone_size: -
cdr3_nt: TGCGCCAGCAGCCAAGATCGGGGGCCGGATACGCAGTATTTT
cdr3_aa: CASSQDRGPDTQYF

d_call: -
v_call: TRBV7-3
j_call: TRBJ2-5
clone_size: many
cdr3_nt: TGTGCCAGCAGCTTGCAGGGGACCAACCAAGAGACCCAGTACTTC
cdr3_aa: CASSLQGTNQETQYF

d_call: -
v_call: TRBV2
j_call: TRBJ1-4
clone_size: -
cdr3_nt: TGTGCCAGCAGTAAGGCCCGGGACGGGGAAGAAAAACTGTTTTTT
cdr3_aa: CASSKARDGEEKLFF

d_call: TRBD1
v_call: TRBV6-5
j_call: TRBJ1-5
clone_size: -
cdr3_nt: TGTGCCAGCAGTTACTCCCCCTCAGGGACAGGGAATAATCAGCCCCAGCATTTT
cdr3_aa: CASSYSPSGTGNNQPQHF

d_call: -
v_call: TRBV12-3/TRBV12-4
j_call: TRBJ1-1
clone_size: -
cdr3_nt: TGTGCCAGCAGTATACAGGTAAACACTGAAGCTTTCTTT
cdr3_aa: CASSIQVNTEAFF